The rows below give T cell receptor beta chains drawn from one sample of a study of response to subunit inactivated influenza vaccine. TCRdb used MiXCR to reprocess the RT-PCR reads, holding one entry per CDR3 protein. The sample lists around 250,000 distinct CDR3 sequences, less than 15% occurring once. Material: non-naive T cells sorted from PBMCs, obtained about 14 days before vaccination. These receptors all stem from a man in his fifties who received an inactivated influenza vaccine. The CDR3 runs from the conserved cysteine through the conserved F or W. D genes are given only for firm matches. Only some rows state a clone size, as once, few, many or a class for expanded clones.

clone_size	v_call	j_call	d_call	cdr3_nt	cdr3_aa
NA	TRBV10-1	TRBJ2-1	TRBD2	TGCGCCAGCTCGGGACTAGCGGGGGGTGTCGGTGAGCAGTTCTTC	CASSGLAGGVGEQFF
many	TRBV28	TRBJ1-2	NA	TGTGCCAGCAGTTTAAGCAGAAACTATGGCTACACCTTC	CASSLSRNYGYTF
many	TRBV20-1	TRBJ1-2	NA	TGCAGTGCTAGAGATGTTTCCGCCGGTTCGGAGGGCTACACCTTC	CSARDVSAGSEGYTF
NA	TRBV11-1	TRBJ2-1	NA	TGTGCCAGCAGCATCGGCCTAGAGCAGTTCTTC	CASSIGLEQFF
few	TRBV5-1	TRBJ2-5	NA	TGCGCCAGCAGCTTTGGGACTCCAAGAGAGACCCAGTACTTC	CASSFGTPRETQYF
NA	TRBV5-1	TRBJ2-1	TRBD2	TGCGCCAGCAGCACTAGCGGAGGAGGGGATGAGCAGTTCTTC	CASSTSGGGDEQFF
few	TRBV7-2	TRBJ1-2	NA	TGTGCCAGCAGCTTAGTAGGCTATGGCTACACCTTC	CASSLVGYGYTF
few	TRBV15	TRBJ2-1	TRBD1	TGTGCCACCAGCAGAGGAGGACAGGGTTACAATGAGCAGTTCTTC	CATSRGGQGYNEQFF
NA	TRBV29-1	TRBJ2-1	NA	TGCAGCGGATACAGGACTAACACCTACAATGAGCAGTTCTTC	CSGYRTNTYNEQFF
NA	TRBV20-1	TRBJ2-1	TRBD2	TGCAGTGCTAGACTCGCGGGAGGAGAGCAGTTCTTC	CSARLAGGEQFF
few	TRBV20-1	TRBJ1-4	TRBD1	TGCAGTGCTACCCCGAGGACAGGGGAAGGTGAAAAACTGTTTTTT	CSATPRTGEGEKLFF
few	TRBV11-2	TRBJ1-6	NA	TGTGCCAGCAGCCCTAGGACGGGTAATTCACCCCTCCACTTT	CASSPRTGNSPLHF
few	TRBV4-3	TRBJ2-4	NA	TGCGCCAGCAGCCAAGAAGTTCGAGCCAAAAACATTCAGTACTTC	CASSQEVRAKNIQYF
NA	TRBV12-5	TRBJ1-5	NA	TGTGCTAGTGGACCCCACAGGGTAGCGGATCAGCCCCAGCATTTT	CASGPHRVADQPQHF
many	TRBV29-1	TRBJ2-7	NA	TGCAGCGTTCGAAACACCTACGAGCAGTACTTC	CSVRNTYEQYF
many	TRBV28	TRBJ2-4	NA	TGTGCCAGCAGTTACTCGGGACTCTACCTAGCCAAAAACATTCAGTACTTC	CASSYSGLYLAKNIQYF
NA	TRBV20-1	TRBJ1-3	TRBD1	TGCAGTGCCGTGGGGGGGACAGCAAATATGTCTCCTGGAAACACCATATATTTT	CSAVGGTANMSPGNTIYF
many	TRBV2	TRBJ1-1	NA	TGTGCCAGCAGCCACGACCCGAACACTGAAGCTTTCTTT	CASSHDPNTEAFF
many	TRBV3-1	TRBJ2-1	TRBD2	TGTGCCAGCAGCGAGACTAGCGGGGGGGCCAATGAGCAGTTCTTC	CASSETSGGANEQFF
few	TRBV6-1	TRBJ2-1	NA	TGTGCCAGCAGCAGCCCGCCCCACTACAATGAGCAGTTCTTC	CASSSPPHYNEQFF
many	TRBV6-2/TRBV6-3	TRBJ2-2	NA	TGTGCCAGCAGACCCTACACCGGGGAGCTGTTTTTT	CASRPYTGELFF
few	TRBV21-1	TRBJ2-1	NA	TGTGCCAGCAGCAAAAACTCTGGGACTAGCGGTGATGATGAGCAGTTCTTC	CASSKNSGTSGDDEQFF
few	TRBV6-5	TRBJ2-3	NA	TGTGCCAGCAGTTCTTATTATTCCACAGATACGCAGTATTTT	CASSSYYSTDTQYF
few	TRBV7-8	TRBJ2-2	NA	TGTGCCAGCAGCTTAATGGGACGGCCCTCGGGCACCGGGGAGCTGTTTTTT	CASSLMGRPSGTGELFF
many	TRBV18	TRBJ2-1	TRBD1	TGTGCCAGCTCAACTCGACAGGGCGATGAGCAGTTCTTC	CASSTRQGDEQFF
many	TRBV12-3/TRBV12-4	TRBJ2-1	NA	TGTGCCAGCAGTTTAGCTACCGGGAATGAGCAGTTCTTC	CASSLATGNEQFF
NA	TRBV15	TRBJ2-7	NA	TGTGCCACCAGCAGAGAGACCGGAGTCTACGAGCAGTACTTC	CATSRETGVYEQYF
many	TRBV5-1	TRBJ1-1	TRBD1	TGCGCCAGCAGTTCAGGGGGCTCCTTAGTGAACACTGAAGCTTTCTTT	CASSSGGSLVNTEAFF
NA	TRBV5-5	TRBJ2-1	NA	TGTGCCAGCAGCTACCCAGGGACCCGGACGTACAATGAGCAGTTCTTC	CASSYPGTRTYNEQFF
NA	TRBV4-2	TRBJ2-1	NA	TGTGCCAGCAGCCAAGATCTGGGTCGGGGGGCCTCCAATGAGCAGTTCTTC	CASSQDLGRGASNEQFF
few	TRBV6-5	TRBJ2-1	TRBD2	TGTGCCAGCAGTTACGGGGGGGGGTACAATGAGCAGTTCTTC	CASSYGGGYNEQFF
NA	TRBV4-1	TRBJ1-1	TRBD1	TGCGCCAGCAGCCCGCCCGACAGGGGGAACACTGAAGCTTTCTTT	CASSPPDRGNTEAFF
NA	TRBV4-3	TRBJ2-7	TRBD2	TGCGCCAGCAGCCAAGATCCCGGGACTAAGCAGTACTTC	CASSQDPGTKQYF
NA	TRBV20-1	TRBJ2-1	NA	TGCAGGGTTAAGAAGGATCGCGATGAGCAGTTCTTC	CRVKKDRDEQFF
NA	TRBV28	TRBJ2-2	NA	TGTGCCAGCAGTTTGTTGCAGTACACCGGGGAGCTGTTTTTT	CASSLLQYTGELFF
NA	TRBV6-1	TRBJ2-3	NA	TGTGCCAGCAGTGTGAGGGATAGGGACCATACGCAGTATTTT	CASSVRDRDHTQYF
few	TRBV5-5	TRBJ2-7	TRBD1	TGTGCCAGCAGCACCCCCGGGACAGGCTCCTACGAGCAGTACTTC	CASSTPGTGSYEQYF